The rows below give T cell receptor beta chains drawn from one sample of a study of CD4 T cells in relation to SARS-CoV-2 and coronaviruses. The protocol was immunoSEQ multiplex PCR, while the TCRdb copy is restricted to in-frame clones and leaves out a portion. The sample lists 60,000 or so clones, 94% seen once, with approximately 0.14% in the top ten. The sequenced sample consisted of naive CD4+ T cells from PBMCs. These receptors originate from a human donor in good health. The CDR3 runs from the conserved cysteine through the conserved F or W. A D gene is named only where the DNA matches it firmly. Not all rows give a size; the values are once, few, many and, for expanded clones, a class.

j_call v_call clone_size d_call cdr3_aa cdr3_nt
TRBJ2-7 TRBV5-4 NA TRBD2 CASSKTAGTSVSYEQYF TGTGCCAGCAGTAAGACGGCCGGGACTAGCGTTTCCTACGAGCAGTACTTC
TRBJ2-7 TRBV5-1 NA NA CASSEDSGIYEQYF TGCGCCAGCAGCGAGGACAGTGGGATCTACGAGCAGTACTTC
TRBJ1-2 TRBV3-1/TRBV3-2 NA TRBD1 CASSRTGQAANYGYTF TGTGCCAGCAGCCGGACTGGACAGGCAGCTAACTATGGCTACACCTTC
TRBJ2-1 TRBV10-3 NA NA CAISESGNEQFF TGTGCCATCAGTGAGTCGGGTAATGAGCAGTTCTTC
TRBJ2-7 TRBV18 NA NA CASSPTVDASYEQYF TGTGCCAGCTCCCCGACGGTTGACGCCTCCTACGAGCAGTACTTC
TRBJ2-2 TRBV7-9 once NA CASRTNTGELFF TGTGCCAGCAGGACGAACACCGGGGAGCTGTTTTTT
TRBJ1-2 TRBV7-2 NA NA CASRNREDGGYTF TGTGCCAGCCGAAACAGGGAAGATGGTGGCTACACCTTC
TRBJ2-5 TRBV5-1 NA TRBD2 CASSLGAGDRETQYF TGCGCCAGCAGCCTAGGGGCGGGAGATCGAGAGACCCAGTACTTC
TRBJ2-1 TRBV24-1 NA TRBD2 CATSDRLAGELNEQFF TGTGCCACCAGTGATCGACTAGCGGGAGAGTTGAATGAGCAGTTCTTC
TRBJ1-2 TRBV2 once NA CASSDPIRVRGYTF TGTGCCAGCAGTGATCCCATCCGGGTACGGGGCTACACCTTC
TRBJ1-6 TRBV2 NA NA CASSDQGTGSYNSPLHF TGTGCCAGCAGTGATCAGGGAACGGGCTCCTATAATTCACCCCTCCACTTT
TRBJ2-5 TRBV11-2 NA TRBD2 CASSAIAGVLETQYF TGTGCCAGCAGCGCCATAGCGGGAGTTTTAGAGACCCAGTACTTC
TRBJ1-2 TRBV18 NA NA CASSPQGFDYGYTF TGTGCCAGCTCACCACAGGGATTCGACTATGGCTACACCTTC
TRBJ2-1 TRBV9 few TRBD2 CASSVVSGGNEQFF TGTGCCAGCAGCGTAGTATCGGGAGGGAATGAGCAGTTCTTC
TRBJ2-7 TRBV27 NA NA CASSLGAQMREQYF TGTGCCAGCAGCCTAGGGGCCCAAATGAGAGAGCAGTACTTC
TRBJ2-7 TRBV5-1 NA NA CASSLGGTVSSYEQYF TGCGCCAGCAGCTTGGGCGGGACAGTATCATCCTACGAGCAGTACTTC
TRBJ2-3 TRBV5-4 once NA CASSSAPTARRTDTQYF TGTGCCAGCAGCTCCGCCCCGACCGCCCGCCGCACAGATACGCAGTATTTT
TRBJ2-1 TRBV10-3 NA TRBD2 CAISDRTSGISYNEQFF TGTGCCATCAGTGATCGTACTAGCGGCATCTCCTACAATGAGCAGTTCTTC
TRBJ2-1 TRBV2 NA TRBD2 CASRGTSGYNEQFF TGTGCCAGCAGGGGGACTAGCGGCTACAATGAGCAGTTCTTC
TRBJ1-4 TRBV18 NA TRBD1 CASSPATGSGEKLFF TGTGCCAGCTCACCTGCGACAGGGTCGGGCGAAAAACTGTTTTTT
TRBJ2-1 TRBV19 NA TRBD1 CASSSDRVVLINEQFF TGTGCCAGTAGTAGTGACAGGGTAGTTCTAATCAATGAGCAGTTCTTC
TRBJ2-7 TRBV11-2 NA TRBD1 CASTRGNEQYF TGTGCCAGCACCAGGGGGAACGAGCAGTACTTC
TRBJ2-7 TRBV28 NA TRBD1 CASIAGDRRTYEQYF TGTGCCAGCATCGCCGGGGACAGGAGAACCTACGAGCAGTACTTC
TRBJ2-1 TRBV7-8 NA TRBD2 CASRGGGSYNEQFF TGTGCCAGCAGGGGCGGGGGATCCTACAATGAGCAGTTCTTC
TRBJ1-1 TRBV28 once NA CASGGGVYTEAFF TGTGCCAGCGGTGGGGGCGTGTACACTGAAGCTTTCTTT
TRBJ2-1 TRBV11-2 NA NA CASSLQSEYNEQFF TGTGCCAGCAGCTTACAGTCGGAATACAATGAGCAGTTCTTC
TRBJ1-1 TRBV3-1/TRBV3-2 few TRBD1 CASSQGQGPAFF TGTGCCAGCAGCCAGGGACAGGGGCCAGCTTTCTTT
TRBJ2-1 TRBV5-1 NA NA CASSRQDDEQFF TGCGCCAGCAGTCGCCAGGATGATGAGCAGTTCTTC
TRBJ2-7 TRBV5-5 NA NA CASSSSDFSYEQYF TGTGCCAGCAGCTCGTCGGACTTTTCCTACGAGCAGTACTTC
TRBJ2-2 TRBV21-1 NA NA CASPKGGASRTGELFF TGTGCCAGCCCCAAGGGTGGGGCCAGCAGGACCGGGGAGCTGTTTTTT
TRBJ1-2 TRBV5-6 NA NA CASSWGRPSSSGYTF TGTGCCAGCAGCTGGGGGCGGCCCTCTAGCTCTGGCTACACCTTC
TRBJ2-7 TRBV28 NA NA CASSPSLFSRYF TGTGCCAGCAGTCCCTCCCTTTTCTCTAGGTACTTC
TRBJ2-7 TRBV29-1 NA NA CSVGYRGPYEQYF TGCAGCGTGGGGTATAGGGGCCCCTACGAGCAGTACTTC
TRBJ2-7 TRBV18 NA TRBD2 CASSQTSGNSYEQYF TGTGCCAGCTCACAGACTAGCGGGAACTCCTACGAGCAGTACTTC
TRBJ2-5 TRBV18 once NA CASSPGQQETQYF TGTGCCAGCTCACCAGGGCAACAAGAGACCCAGTACTTC
TRBJ2-2 TRBV28 NA TRBD2 CASSLFGRAGELFF TGTGCCAGCAGTTTATTTGGGAGGGCCGGGGAGCTGTTTTTT
TRBJ2-2 TRBV5-1 NA TRBD2 CASRLAGAGELFF TGCGCCAGCAGACTAGCGGGGGCGGGGGAGCTGTTTTTT
TRBJ1-3 TRBV12-3/TRBV12-4 NA NA CASSPRNTIYF TGTGCCAGCAGTCCCCGAAACACCATATATTTT
TRBJ2-3 TRBV2 NA TRBD1 CASSGQGFSTDTQYF TGTGCCAGCAGTGGACAGGGATTTAGCACAGATACGCAGTATTTT
TRBJ2-3 TRBV6-2/TRBV6-3 NA NA CASSSTGDPDTQYF TGTGCCAGCAGTTCTACGGGAGATCCAGATACGCAGTATTTT
TRBJ2-7 TRBV2 few TRBD1 CASNRDRRYEQYF TGTGCCAGCAACCGGGACAGGAGGTACGAGCAGTACTTC
TRBJ1-1 TRBV5-8 NA NA CASSLELSGTKAFF TGTGCCAGCAGCTTGGAATTATCCGGGACGAAGGCTTTCTTT
TRBJ2-5 TRBV5-1 NA NA CASSTRMGGPQETQYF TGCGCCAGCAGCACCCGGATGGGGGGACCCCAAGAGACCCAGTACTTC
TRBJ2-2 TRBV19 NA NA CASTEVMNTGELFF TGTGCCAGTACGGAGGTGATGAACACCGGGGAGCTGTTTTTT
TRBJ2-7 TRBV7-8 NA TRBD1 CASSLAGGLGEQYF TGTGCCAGCAGCTTGGCAGGGGGCTTAGGCGAGCAGTACTTC
TRBJ1-5 TRBV2 NA NA CASSAKQINQPQHF TGTGCCAGCAGTGCTAAACAGATCAATCAGCCCCAGCATTTT
TRBJ1-5 TRBV6-5 NA TRBD1 CASRGQGHQPQHF TGTGCCAGCAGGGGACAGGGGCATCAGCCCCAGCATTTT
TRBJ1-4 TRBV28 NA NA CASIPLSRSTNEKLFF TGTGCCAGCATCCCCCTCTCCCGTTCAACTAATGAAAAACTGTTTTTT
TRBJ2-5 TRBV5-6 NA TRBD2 CASSLRVGGKTQYF TGTGCCAGCAGCTTGAGGGTCGGGGGGAAGACCCAGTACTTC
TRBJ2-1 TRBV24-1 NA NA CATSQPGRDNEQFF TGTGCCACCAGTCAACCGGGGCGGGACAATGAGCAGTTCTTC
TRBJ2-1 TRBV19 NA TRBD2 CASSSQTSGLYNEQFF TGTGCCAGTAGTTCCCAGACTAGCGGCCTCTACAATGAGCAGTTCTTC
TRBJ1-6 TRBV30 NA NA CAWGLDSNSPLHF TGTGCCTGGGGACTTGATTCAAATTCACCCCTCCACTTT
TRBJ1-3 TRBV7-9 NA TRBD1 CASSLRTGNSGNTIYF TGTGCCAGCAGCCTCCGGACAGGGAACTCCGGAAACACCATATATTTT
TRBJ2-7 TRBV3-1/TRBV3-2 NA NA CASSPADGAAYEQYF TGTGCCAGCAGCCCTGCAGATGGCGCCGCCTACGAGCAGTACTTC
TRBJ1-5 TRBV28 NA NA CATQYSNQPQHF TGTGCCACCCAGTATAGCAATCAGCCCCAGCATTTT